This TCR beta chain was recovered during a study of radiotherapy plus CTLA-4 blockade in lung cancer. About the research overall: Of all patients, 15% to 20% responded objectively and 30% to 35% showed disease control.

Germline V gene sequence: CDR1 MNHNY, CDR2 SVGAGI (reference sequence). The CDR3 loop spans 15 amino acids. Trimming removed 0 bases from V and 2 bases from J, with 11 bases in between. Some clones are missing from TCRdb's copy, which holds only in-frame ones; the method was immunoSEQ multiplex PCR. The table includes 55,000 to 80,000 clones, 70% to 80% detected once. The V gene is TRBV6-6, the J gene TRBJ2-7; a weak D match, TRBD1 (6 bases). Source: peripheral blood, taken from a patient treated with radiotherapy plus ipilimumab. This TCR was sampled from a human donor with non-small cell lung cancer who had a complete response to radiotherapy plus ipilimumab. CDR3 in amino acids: CASSYSRAGAYEQYV. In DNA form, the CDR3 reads TGTGCCAGCAGTTACTCGAGGGCAGGGGCCTACGAGCAGTACGTC.